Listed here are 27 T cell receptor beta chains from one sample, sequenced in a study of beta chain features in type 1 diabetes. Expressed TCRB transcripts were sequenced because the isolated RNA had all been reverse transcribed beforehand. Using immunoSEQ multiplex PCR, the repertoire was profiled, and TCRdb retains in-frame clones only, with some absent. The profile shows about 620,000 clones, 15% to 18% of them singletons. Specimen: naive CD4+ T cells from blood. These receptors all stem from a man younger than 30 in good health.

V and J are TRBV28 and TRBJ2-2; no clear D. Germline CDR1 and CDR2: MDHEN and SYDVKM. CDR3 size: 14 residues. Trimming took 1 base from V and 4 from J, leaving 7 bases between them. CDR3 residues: CASSLSLITGELFF. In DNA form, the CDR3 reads TGTGCCAGCAGTTTATCACTGATCACCGGGGAGCTGTTTTTT. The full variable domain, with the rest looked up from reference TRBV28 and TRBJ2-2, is DVKVTQSSRYLVKRTGEKVFLECVQDMDHENMFWYRQDPGLGLRLIYFSYDVKMKEKGDIPEGYSVSREKKERFSLILESASTNQTSMYLCASSLSLITGELFFGEGSRLTVL.

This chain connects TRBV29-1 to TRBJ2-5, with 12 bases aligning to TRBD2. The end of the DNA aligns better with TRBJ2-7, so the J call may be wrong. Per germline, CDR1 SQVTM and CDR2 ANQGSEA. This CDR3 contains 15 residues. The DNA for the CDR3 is TGCAGCGTTCTCTCTAGCGGGAGGGCCGTAGACGAGCAGTACTTC. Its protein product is CSVLSSGRAVDEQYF.

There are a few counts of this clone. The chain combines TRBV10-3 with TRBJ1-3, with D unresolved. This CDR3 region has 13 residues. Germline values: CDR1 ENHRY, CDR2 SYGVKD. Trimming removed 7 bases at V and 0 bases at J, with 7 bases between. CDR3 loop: CAIIRDSGNTIYF. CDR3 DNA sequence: TGTGCCATCATTAGGGACTCTGGAAACACCATATATTTT.

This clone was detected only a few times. CDR3 DNA: TGTGCCAGCAAGGAGGTTTTACTCTCCTACGAGCAGTACTTC. This codes for CASKEVLLSYEQYF. This sequence joins TRBV2 and TRBJ2-7; D is perhaps TRBD2 (5 bases). Germline CDR1 SNHLY, CDR2 FYNNEI. The V and J ends lost 7 bases and 0 bases respectively, with 13 bases between them. This CDR3 spans 14 amino acids.

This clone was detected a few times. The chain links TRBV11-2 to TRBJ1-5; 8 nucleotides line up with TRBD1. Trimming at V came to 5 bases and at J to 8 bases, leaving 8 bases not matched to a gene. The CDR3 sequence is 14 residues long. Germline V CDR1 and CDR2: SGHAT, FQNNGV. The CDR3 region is CASSRDRTGEPQHF. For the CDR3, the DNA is TGTGCCAGCAGCCGGGACAGGACGGGGGAGCCCCAGCATTTT. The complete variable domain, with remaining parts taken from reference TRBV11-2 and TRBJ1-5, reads EAGVAQSPRYKIIEKRQSVAFWCNPISGHATLYWYQQILGQGPKLLIQFQNNGVVDDSQLPKDRFSAERLKGVDSTLKIQPAKLEDSAVYLCASSRDRTGEPQHFGDGTRLSIL.

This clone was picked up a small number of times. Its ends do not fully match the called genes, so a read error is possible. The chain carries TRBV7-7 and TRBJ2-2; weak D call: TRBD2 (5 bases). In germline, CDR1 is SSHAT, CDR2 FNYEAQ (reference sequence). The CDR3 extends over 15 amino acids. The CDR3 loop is CASSPVASLTGELFF. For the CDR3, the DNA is TGTGCTAGCAGCCCCGTGGCTAGCCTCACCGGGGAGCTGTTTTTT.

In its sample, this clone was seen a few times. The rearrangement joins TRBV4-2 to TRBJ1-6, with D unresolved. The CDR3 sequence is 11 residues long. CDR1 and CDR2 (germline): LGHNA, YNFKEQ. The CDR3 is CAAGGNSPLHF. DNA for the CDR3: TGTGCAGCGGGAGGCAATTCACCCCTCCACTTT.

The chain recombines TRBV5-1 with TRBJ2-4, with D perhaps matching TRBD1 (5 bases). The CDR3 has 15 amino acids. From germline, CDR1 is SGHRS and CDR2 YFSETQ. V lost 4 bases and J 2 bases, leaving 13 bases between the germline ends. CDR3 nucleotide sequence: TGCGCCAGCAGCCAAACGACAGCTACCAAAAACATTCAGTACTTC. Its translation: CASSQTTATKNIQYF.

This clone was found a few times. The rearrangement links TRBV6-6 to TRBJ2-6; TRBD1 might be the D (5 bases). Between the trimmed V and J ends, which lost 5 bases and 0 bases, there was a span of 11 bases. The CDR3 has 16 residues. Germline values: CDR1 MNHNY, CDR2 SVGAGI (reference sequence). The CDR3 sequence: CASSRTGDSGANVLTF. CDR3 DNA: TGTGCCAGCAGTCGAACAGGAGACTCTGGGGCCAACGTCCTGACTTTC.

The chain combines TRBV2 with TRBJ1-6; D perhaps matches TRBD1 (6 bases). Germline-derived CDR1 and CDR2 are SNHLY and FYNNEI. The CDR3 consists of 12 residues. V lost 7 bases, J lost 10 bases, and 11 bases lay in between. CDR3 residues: CASNRVRSPLHF. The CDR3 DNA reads TGTGCCAGCAACAGGGTTCGGTCACCCCTCCACTTT.

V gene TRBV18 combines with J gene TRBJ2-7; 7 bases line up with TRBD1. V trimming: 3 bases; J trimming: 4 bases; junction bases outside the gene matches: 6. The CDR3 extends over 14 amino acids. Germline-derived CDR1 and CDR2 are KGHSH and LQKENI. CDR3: CASSPEGAEYEQYF. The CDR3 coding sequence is TGTGCCAGCTCACCTGAGGGGGCTGAGTACGAGCAGTACTTC.

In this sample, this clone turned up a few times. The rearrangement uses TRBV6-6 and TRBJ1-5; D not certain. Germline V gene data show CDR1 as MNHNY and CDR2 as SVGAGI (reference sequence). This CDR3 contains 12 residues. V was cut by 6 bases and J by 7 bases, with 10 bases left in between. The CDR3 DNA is TGTGCCAGCAGCCCGGGAATGCAGCCCCAGCATTTT. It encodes CASSPGMQPQHF.

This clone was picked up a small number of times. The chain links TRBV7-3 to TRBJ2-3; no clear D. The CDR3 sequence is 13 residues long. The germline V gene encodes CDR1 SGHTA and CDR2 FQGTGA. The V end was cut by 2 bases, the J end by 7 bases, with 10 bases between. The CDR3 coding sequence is TGTGCCAGCAGCTTAGCCCTTGTGAATACGCAGTATTTT. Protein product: CASSLALVNTQYF.

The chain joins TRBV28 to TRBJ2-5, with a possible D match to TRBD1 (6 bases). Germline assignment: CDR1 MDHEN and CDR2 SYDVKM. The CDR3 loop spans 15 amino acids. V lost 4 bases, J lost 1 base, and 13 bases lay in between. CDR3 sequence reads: CASSSRIRGQETQYF. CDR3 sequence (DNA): TGTGCCAGCAGTTCGCGGATCAGGGGCCAAGAGACCCAGTACTTC.

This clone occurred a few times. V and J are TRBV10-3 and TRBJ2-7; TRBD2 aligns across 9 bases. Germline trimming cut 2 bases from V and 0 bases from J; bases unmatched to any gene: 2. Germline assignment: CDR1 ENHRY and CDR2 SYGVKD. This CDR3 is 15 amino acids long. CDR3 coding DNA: TGTGCCATCAGTGAGACTAGCGGGCACTCCTACGAGCAGTACTTC. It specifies CAISETSGHSYEQYF.

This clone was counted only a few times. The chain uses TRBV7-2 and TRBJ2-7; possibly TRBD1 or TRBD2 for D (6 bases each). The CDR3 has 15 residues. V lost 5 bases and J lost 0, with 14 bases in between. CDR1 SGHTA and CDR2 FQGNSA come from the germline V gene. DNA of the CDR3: TGTGCCAGCAGCCAACAGGGAGGACTCTCCTACGAGCAGTACTTC. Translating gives CASSQQGGLSYEQYF. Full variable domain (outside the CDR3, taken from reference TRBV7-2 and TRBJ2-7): GAGVSQSPSNKVTEKGKDVELRCDPISGHTALYWYRQSLGQGLEFLIYFQGNSAPDKSGLPSDRFSAERTGGSVSTLTIQRTQQEDSAVYLCASSQQGGLSYEQYFGPGTRLTVT.

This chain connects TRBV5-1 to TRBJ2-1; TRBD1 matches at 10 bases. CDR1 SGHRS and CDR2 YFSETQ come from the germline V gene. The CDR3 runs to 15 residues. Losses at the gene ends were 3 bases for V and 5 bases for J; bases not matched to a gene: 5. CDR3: CASSSGTGAHNEQFF. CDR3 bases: TGCGCCAGCAGCTCCGGGACAGGGGCACACAATGAGCAGTTCTTC.

In nucleotides, the CDR3 is TGTGCCAGCTCACCACCGGTCGACACTGAAGCTTTCTTT. The encoded protein is CASSPPVDTEAFF. V gene TRBV18 combines with J gene TRBJ1-1; D remains unclear. There are 13 residues in the CDR3. CDR1 is KGHSH and CDR2 is LQKENI in the germline V gene. The V and J ends lost 0 bases and 3 bases respectively, with 5 bases between them.

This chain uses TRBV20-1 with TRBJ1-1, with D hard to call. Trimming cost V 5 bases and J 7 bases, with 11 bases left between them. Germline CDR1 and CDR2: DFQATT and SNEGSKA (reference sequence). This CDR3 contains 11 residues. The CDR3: CSARAPGEAFF. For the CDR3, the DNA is TGCAGTGCTCGGGCCCCCGGTGAAGCTTTCTTT.

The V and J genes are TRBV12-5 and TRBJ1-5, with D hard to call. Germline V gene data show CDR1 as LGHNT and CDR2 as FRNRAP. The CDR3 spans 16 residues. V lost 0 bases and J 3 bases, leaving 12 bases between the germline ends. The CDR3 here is CASGLVLGPPNQPQHF. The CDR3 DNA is TGTGCTAGTGGTTTGGTACTAGGACCCCCCAATCAGCCCCAGCATTTT.

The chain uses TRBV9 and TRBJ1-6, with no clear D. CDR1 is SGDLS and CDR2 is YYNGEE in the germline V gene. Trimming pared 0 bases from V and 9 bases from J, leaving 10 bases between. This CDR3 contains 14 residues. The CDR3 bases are TGTGCCAGCAGCGTAGCTACATGGGGTTCACCCCTCCACTTT. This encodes CASSVATWGSPLHF.

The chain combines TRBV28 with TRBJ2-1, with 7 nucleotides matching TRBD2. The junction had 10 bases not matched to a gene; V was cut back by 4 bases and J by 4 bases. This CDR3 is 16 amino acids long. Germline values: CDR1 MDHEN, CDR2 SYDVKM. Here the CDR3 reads CASSSPAAGTYNEQFF. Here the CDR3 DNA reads TGTGCCAGCAGTTCTCCGGCAGCGGGAACGTACAATGAGCAGTTCTTC. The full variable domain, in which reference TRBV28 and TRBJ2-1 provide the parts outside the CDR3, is DVKVTQSSRYLVKRTGEKVFLECVQDMDHENMFWYRQDPGLGLRLIYFSYDVKMKEKGDIPEGYSVSREKKERFSLILESASTNQTSMYLCASSSPAAGTYNEQFFGPGTRLTVL.

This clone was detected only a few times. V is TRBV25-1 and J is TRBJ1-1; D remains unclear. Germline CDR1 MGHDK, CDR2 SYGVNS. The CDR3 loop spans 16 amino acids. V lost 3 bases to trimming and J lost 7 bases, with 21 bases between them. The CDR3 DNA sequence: TGTGCCAGCAGTGATAAGGTGGCGGCCATGAAGGATGAAGCTTTCTTT. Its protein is CASSDKVAAMKDEAFF.

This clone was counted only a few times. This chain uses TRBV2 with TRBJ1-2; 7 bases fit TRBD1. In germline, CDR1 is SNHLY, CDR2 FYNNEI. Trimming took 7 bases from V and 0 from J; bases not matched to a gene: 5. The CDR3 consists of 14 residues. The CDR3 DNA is TGTGCCAGCAACTTGGACAGGCCTAACTATGGCTACACCTTC. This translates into CASNLDRPNYGYTF.

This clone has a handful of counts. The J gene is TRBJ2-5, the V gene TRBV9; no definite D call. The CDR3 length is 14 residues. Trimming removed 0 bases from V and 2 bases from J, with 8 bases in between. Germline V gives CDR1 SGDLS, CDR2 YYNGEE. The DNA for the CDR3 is TGTGCCAGCAGCGTAGGGGTTCGTCAAGAGACCCAGTACTTC. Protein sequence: CASSVGVRQETQYF.

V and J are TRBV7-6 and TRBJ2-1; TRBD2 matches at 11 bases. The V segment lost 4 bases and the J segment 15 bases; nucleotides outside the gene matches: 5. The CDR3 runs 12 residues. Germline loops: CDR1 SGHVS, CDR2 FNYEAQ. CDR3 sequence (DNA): TGTGCCAGCAGCTCGGCTAGCGGGGGGTCGTTCTTC. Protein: CASSSASGGSFF.

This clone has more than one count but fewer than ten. CDR3 sequence reads: CASRKTGGGDTQYF. The DNA for the CDR3 is TGTGCCAGCAGAAAGACAGGGGGCGGGGATACGCAGTATTTT. The chain employs TRBV6-6 and TRBJ2-3; 10 bases are a match to TRBD1. V dropped 6 bases and J dropped 6; count of bases not matched to a gene: 6. CDR1 is MNHNY, CDR2 SVGAGI, per germline (reference sequence). This CDR3 has 14 amino acids.